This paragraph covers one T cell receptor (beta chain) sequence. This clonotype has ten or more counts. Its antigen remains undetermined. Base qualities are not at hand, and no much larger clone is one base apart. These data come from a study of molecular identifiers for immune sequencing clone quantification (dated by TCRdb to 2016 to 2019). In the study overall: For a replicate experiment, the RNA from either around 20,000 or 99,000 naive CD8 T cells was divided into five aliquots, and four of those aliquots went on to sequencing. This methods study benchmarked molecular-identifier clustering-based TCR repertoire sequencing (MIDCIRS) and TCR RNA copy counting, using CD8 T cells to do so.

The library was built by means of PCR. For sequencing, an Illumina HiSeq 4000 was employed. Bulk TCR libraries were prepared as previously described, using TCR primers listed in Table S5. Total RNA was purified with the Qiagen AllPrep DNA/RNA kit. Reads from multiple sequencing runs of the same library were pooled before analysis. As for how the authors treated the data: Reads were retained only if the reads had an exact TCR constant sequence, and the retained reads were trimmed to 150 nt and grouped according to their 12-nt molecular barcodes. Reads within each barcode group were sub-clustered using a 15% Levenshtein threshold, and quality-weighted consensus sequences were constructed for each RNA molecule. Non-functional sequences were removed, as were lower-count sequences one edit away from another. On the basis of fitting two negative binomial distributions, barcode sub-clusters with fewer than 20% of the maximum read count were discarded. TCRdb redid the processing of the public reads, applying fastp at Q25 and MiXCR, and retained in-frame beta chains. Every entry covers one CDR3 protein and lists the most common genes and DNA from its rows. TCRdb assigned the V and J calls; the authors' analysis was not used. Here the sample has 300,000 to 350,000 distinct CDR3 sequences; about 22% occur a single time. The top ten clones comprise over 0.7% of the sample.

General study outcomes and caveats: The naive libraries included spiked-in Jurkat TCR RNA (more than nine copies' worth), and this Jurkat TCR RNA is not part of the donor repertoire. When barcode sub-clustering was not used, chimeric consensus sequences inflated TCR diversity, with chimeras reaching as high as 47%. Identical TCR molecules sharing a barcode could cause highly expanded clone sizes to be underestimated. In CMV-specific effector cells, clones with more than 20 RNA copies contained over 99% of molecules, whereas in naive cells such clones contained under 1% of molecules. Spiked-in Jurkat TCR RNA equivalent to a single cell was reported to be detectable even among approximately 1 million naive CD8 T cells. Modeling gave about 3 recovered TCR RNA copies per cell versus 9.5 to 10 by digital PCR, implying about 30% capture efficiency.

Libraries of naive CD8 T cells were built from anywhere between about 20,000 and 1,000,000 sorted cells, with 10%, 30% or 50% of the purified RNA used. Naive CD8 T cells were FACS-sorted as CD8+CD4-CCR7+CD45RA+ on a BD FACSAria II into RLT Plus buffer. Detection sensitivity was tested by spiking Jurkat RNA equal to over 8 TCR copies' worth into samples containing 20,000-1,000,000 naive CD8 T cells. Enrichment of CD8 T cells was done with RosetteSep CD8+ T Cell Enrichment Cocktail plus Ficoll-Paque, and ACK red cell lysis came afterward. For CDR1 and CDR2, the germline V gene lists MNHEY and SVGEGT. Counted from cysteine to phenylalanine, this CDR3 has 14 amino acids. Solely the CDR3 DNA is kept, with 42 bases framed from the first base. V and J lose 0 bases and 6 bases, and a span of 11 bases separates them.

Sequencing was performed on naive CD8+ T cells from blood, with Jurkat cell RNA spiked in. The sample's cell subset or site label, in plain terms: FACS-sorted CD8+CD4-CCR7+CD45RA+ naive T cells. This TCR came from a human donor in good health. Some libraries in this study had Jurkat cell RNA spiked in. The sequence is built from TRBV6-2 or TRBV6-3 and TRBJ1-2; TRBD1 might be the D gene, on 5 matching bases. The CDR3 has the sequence CASSYSPGGDGYTF. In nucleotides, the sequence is TGTGCCAGCAGTTACTCGCCGGGGGGTGATGGCTACACCTTC.